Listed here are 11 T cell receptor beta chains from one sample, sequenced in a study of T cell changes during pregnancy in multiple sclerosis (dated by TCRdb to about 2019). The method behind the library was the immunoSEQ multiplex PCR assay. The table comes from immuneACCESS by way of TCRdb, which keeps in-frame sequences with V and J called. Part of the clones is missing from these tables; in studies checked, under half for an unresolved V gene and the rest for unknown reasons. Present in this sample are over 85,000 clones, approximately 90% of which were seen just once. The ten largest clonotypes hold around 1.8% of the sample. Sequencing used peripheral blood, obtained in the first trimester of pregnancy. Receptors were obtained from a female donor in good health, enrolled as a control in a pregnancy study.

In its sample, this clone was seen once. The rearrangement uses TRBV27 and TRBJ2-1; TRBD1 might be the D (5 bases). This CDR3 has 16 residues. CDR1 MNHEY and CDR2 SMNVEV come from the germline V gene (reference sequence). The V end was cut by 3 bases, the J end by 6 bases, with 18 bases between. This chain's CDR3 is CASSLEGALKGNEQFF. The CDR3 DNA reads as TGTGCCAGCAGTTTGGAAGGGGCCCTTAAAGGCAATGAGCAGTTCTTC.

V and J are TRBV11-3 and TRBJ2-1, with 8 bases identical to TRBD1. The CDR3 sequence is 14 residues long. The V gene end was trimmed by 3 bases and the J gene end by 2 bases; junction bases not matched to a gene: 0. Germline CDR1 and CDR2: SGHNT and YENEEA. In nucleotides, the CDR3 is TGTGCCAGCAGCTTGGACAGGGCCTACAATGAGCAGTTCTTC. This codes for CASSLDRAYNEQFF.

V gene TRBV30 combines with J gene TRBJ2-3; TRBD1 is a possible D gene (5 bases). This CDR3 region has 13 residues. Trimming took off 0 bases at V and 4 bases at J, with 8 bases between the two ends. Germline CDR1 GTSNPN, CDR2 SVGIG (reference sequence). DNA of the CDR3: TGTGCCTGGAGTGTACAAGGGGCAGATACGCAGTATTTT. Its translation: CAWSVQGADTQYF. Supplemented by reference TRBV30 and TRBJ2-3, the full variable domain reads SQTIHQWPATLVQPVGSPLSLECTVEGTSNPNLYWYRQAAGRGLQLLFYSVGIGQISSEVPQNLSASRPQDRQFILSSKKLLLSDSGFYLCAWSVQGADTQYFGPGTRLTVL.

This CDR3 reads CASSRVDRGDTEAFF. DNA of the CDR3: TGCGCCAGCAGCCGCGTGGACAGGGGGGACACTGAAGCTTTCTTT. The chain combines TRBV4-1 with TRBJ1-1; the match to TRBD1 covers 10 bases. The CDR3 has 15 amino acids. The ends lost 4 bases at V and 3 bases at J; junction bases unmatched: 5. Germline V gene lookup returns CDR1 MGHRA and CDR2 YSYEKL.

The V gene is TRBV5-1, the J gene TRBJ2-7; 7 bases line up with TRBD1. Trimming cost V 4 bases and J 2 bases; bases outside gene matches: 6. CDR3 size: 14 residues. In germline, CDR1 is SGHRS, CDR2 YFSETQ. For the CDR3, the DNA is TGCGCCAGCAGCGAGTCGACAGGGCCCTACGAGCAGTACTTC. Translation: CASSESTGPYEQYF.

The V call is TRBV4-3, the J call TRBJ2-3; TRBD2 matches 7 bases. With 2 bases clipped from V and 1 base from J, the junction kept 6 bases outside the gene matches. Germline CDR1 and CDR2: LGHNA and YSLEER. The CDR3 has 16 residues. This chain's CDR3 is CASSQRGGGGTDTQYF. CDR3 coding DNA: TGCGCCAGCAGCCAACGGGGTGGGGGGGGCACAGATACGCAGTATTTT.

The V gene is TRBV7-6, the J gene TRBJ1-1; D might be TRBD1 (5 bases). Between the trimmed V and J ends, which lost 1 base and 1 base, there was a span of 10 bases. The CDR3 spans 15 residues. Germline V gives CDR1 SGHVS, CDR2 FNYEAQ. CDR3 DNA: TGTGCCAGCAGCTTAGGGATAAGGGGGAACACTGAAGCTTTCTTT. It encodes CASSLGIRGNTEAFF.

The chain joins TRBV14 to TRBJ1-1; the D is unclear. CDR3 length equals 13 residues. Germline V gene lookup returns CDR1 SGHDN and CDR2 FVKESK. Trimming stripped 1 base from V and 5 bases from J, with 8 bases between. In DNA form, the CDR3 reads TGTGCCAGCAGCCAAGTCGCGGTTACTGAAGCTTTCTTT. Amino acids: CASSQVAVTEAFF.

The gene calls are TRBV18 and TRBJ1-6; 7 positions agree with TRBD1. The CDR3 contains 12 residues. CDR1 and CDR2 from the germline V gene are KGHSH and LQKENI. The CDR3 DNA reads TGTGCTTCGGCAGGGGGGAATTCACCCCTCCACTTT. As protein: CASAGGNSPLHF.

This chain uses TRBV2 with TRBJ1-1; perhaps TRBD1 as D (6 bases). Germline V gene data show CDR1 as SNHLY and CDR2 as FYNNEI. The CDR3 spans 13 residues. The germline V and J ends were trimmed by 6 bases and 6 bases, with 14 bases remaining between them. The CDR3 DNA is TGTGCCAGCAGGGATGACAGGAGGTCTGAAGCTTTCTTT. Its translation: CASRDDRRSEAFF.

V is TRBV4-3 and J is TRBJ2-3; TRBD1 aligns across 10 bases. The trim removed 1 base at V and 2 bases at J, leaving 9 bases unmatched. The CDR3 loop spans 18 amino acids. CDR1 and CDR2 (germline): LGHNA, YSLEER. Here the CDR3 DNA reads TGCGCCAGCAGCCAAGTTATAACCGGGACAGGGGTCACAGATACGCAGTATTTT. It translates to CASSQVITGTGVTDTQYF.